The rows below give T cell receptor beta chains drawn from one sample of a study of blood T cell repertoires in COVID-19. The assay was immunoSEQ multiplex PCR, and TCRdb's table has in-frame clones only and misses some. Of almost 50,000 clones in the sample, 84% were seen once. Sequenced input: peripheral blood. These receptors were obtained from a man aged 50 to 60 with acute or convalescent COVID-19. Each CDR3 is given with its conserved first and last residue. A D gene is named only where the DNA matches it firmly. Clone sizes are given selectively: once, few, many, or a class where the clone is expanded.

>.|TRBV5-4|TRBJ1-2|.
TGTGCCAGCAGCTTGGCCGTTCAGAACTATGGCTACACCTTC
CASSLAVQNYGYTF
>.|TRBV4-2|TRBJ2-3|.
TGTGCCAGCAGGAGCCCTAGCACAGATACGCAGTATTTT
CASRSPSTDTQYF
>.|TRBV7-8|TRBJ2-7|.
TGTGCCAGCAGCATGAGCTCCTACGAGCAGTACTTC
CASSMSSYEQYF
>.|TRBV6-5|TRBJ1-1|few
TGTGCCAGCAGCCCGGGAGGGGGTCACACTGAAGCTTTCTTT
CASSPGGGHTEAFF
>.|TRBV3-1/TRBV3-2|TRBJ1-5|.
TGTGCCAGCAGCCAAGATCGGGATCAGCCCCAGCATTTT
CASSQDRDQPQHF
>TRBD1|TRBV30|TRBJ2-7|.
TGTGCCTGGAGTGTAGGGCAGGGGGCGGCCGAGCAGTACTTC
CAWSVGQGAAEQYF
>.|TRBV2|TRBJ1-4|.
TGTGCCACGAATTCGGGGGGAATTCGTGAAAAACTGTTTTTT
CATNSGGIREKLFF
>TRBD2|TRBV5-1|TRBJ2-3|.
TGCGCCAGCAGCTGGCCCAGACTAGCGGGAGGGAAAACAGATACGCAGTATTTT
CASSWPRLAGGKTDTQYF
>TRBD1|TRBV6-5|TRBJ1-6|once
TGTGCCAGCAGTTCACCGGGACAGGGAAGCTCACCCCTCCACTTT
CASSSPGQGSSPLHF
>TRBD2|TRBV15|TRBJ2-2|.
TGTGCCACCAGCAGAGACCCGACTAGCGGGAGAACGAACACCGGGGAGCTGTTTTTT
CATSRDPTSGRTNTGELFF
>TRBD2|TRBV28|TRBJ2-7|few
TGTGCCAGCAGTCCTCCCGGACTAGCGGGAGCCTACGAGCAGTACTTC
CASSPPGLAGAYEQYF
>.|TRBV28|TRBJ1-1|.
TGTGCCAGCAGTCAGGGTCAGAGTGAAGCTTTCTTT
CASSQGQSEAFF
>TRBD2|TRBV4-3|TRBJ2-1|.
TGCGCCAGCAGCCTCCGCCTCCCCATAGCGGGAGGGCCGTACAATGAGCAGTTCTTC
CASSLRLPIAGGPYNEQFF
>.|TRBV30|TRBJ2-3|.
.
CAWSVGGGARVRYF
>.|TRBV4-2|TRBJ2-5|.
TGTGCCAGCAGCCAAGTAGGGGCAGGGGTCCAAGAGACCCAGTACTTC
CASSQVGAGVQETQYF
>TRBD1|TRBV29-1|TRBJ2-1|.
TGCAGCGCTAGGGCCGGGACAGGGCTTAACAATGAGCAGTTCTTC
CSARAGTGLNNEQFF
>.|TRBV11-2|TRBJ2-1|.
TGTGCCGCCGGGCGGGGAAGGTCCTACAATGAGCAGTTCTTC
CAAGRGRSYNEQFF
>TRBD2|TRBV7-2|TRBJ2-1|.
TGTGCCAGCAGCACCCGGACTAGCGGACTGCACAATGAGCAGTTCTTC
CASSTRTSGLHNEQFF
>.|TRBV4-1|TRBJ2-7|.
TGCGCCAGCAGCCAAGTGGCGGGGACCTCCTACGAGCAGTACTTC
CASSQVAGTSYEQYF
>.|TRBV19|TRBJ1-5|.
TGTGCCAGTAGTGTTGGCCTGCCAGATCAGCCCCAGCATTTT
CASSVGLPDQPQHF
>.|TRBV28|TRBJ1-1|.
TGTGCCAGCAGCCCCCGGGTGTGGAACACTGAAGCTTTCTTT
CASSPRVWNTEAFF
>.|TRBV6-5|TRBJ1-3|.
TGTGCCAGCAGGGGACTGGCTCGGGATGGAAACACCATATATTTT
CASRGLARDGNTIYF
>TRBD2|TRBV5-1|TRBJ2-2|.
TGCGCCAGCAGCTTGGATGGCTCCTTGTGGCTAGCGGGAGCGAACACCGGGGAGCTGTTTTTT
CASSLDGSLWLAGANTGELFF
>TRBD1|TRBV4-1|TRBJ2-1|.
TGCGCCAGCAGCCAACGGGGACAGGGGGGATACAATGAGCAGTTCTTC
CASSQRGQGGYNEQFF
>.|TRBV2|TRBJ1-5|.
TGTGCCAGCAGTGAAGCACAGTATAGCAATCAGCCCCAGCATTTT
CASSEAQYSNQPQHF
>.|TRBV19|TRBJ1-5|.
TGTGCCAGTAGCGAACAGGGCAATCAGCCCCAGCATTTT
CASSEQGNQPQHF
>.|TRBV28|TRBJ1-2|.
TGTGCCAGCAGTGCGAGGGTGGGCTACACCTTC
CASSARVGYTF
>.|TRBV3-1/TRBV3-2|TRBJ2-7|.
TGTGCCAGCAGCCGCACCTCGACTAGGTTCTCCTACGAGCAGTACTTC
CASSRTSTRFSYEQYF
>.|TRBV9|TRBJ2-5|.
TGTGCCAGCAGCCCACCCTTTGGGGGGAGAGAGACCCAGTACTTC
CASSPPFGGRETQYF
>.|TRBV3-1/TRBV3-2|TRBJ2-2|.
TGTGCCAGCAGCCAAGGAGGGTTTTTCAACACCGGGGAGCTGTTTTTT
CASSQGGFFNTGELFF